This TCR beta chain was found in a study of tumor-infiltrating lymphocytes in primary liver carcinoma. For the study at large: Tumors measured about 4 to 11 cm and were stage T1-T3 N0M0. Samples produced roughly 3.65 to 7.5 million productive TCRbeta reads, comparable across tissue types.

V dropped 8 bases and J dropped 7 bases, with 23 bases sitting between them. The CDR3 sequence is 15 residues long. Germline CDR1 MDHEN, CDR2 SYDVKM. Constant-region priming of about 500 ng total RNA yielded TCR beta cDNA. Investigators got TCR beta libraries out of three nested multiplex PCR rounds, done with slightly modified ARM-PCR. Two initial PCR rounds of ten to eleven cycles each paired TRBV1-TRBV30 forward primers with a C-beta reverse primer. TCRdb redid the calling of the multiplex PCR reads with MiXCR, one entry per CDR3 protein. Of almost 200,000 distinct CDR3 sequences in the sample, less than 75% were seen once. Blood RNA came from unsorted whole blood; germline DNA was also extracted.

This sequence was found in a woman aged 60-75 years with primary liver carcinoma and hepatitis B virus infection. The chain has TRBV28 and TRBJ1-2, with D perhaps TRBD1 (5 bases). The source material was peripheral blood. For the CDR3, the DNA is TGTGCCAGCCTTGTAAGGGGCCAAAGCTCGACTGGCTACACCTTC. As protein: CASLVRGQSSTGYTF.